This section outlines one TCR beta chain sequence together with its context. Antigen: not known. The sequencing template was cDNA reverse transcribed from extracted RNA. Sequencing was performed with immunoSEQ multiplex PCR; in TCRdb, only in-frame clones are kept and a portion is missing. Of approximately 90,000 clones listed, about three quarters are singletons. The sample comes from a study of CD8+ T cells in alopecia areata. Across the whole study: Affected scalp percentage gauged treated patients' severity.

Regarding treatment: oral pan-JAK inhibitor, 5-10 mg twice daily. Study-wide points: In scalp and blood during tofacitinib, many expanded lesional clones persisted. TCRs were shared less clearly across patients than in mice, possibly for HLA-related reasons.

This receptor was taken from a human donor with alopecia areata. Sequenced material: CD8+ T cells sorted from blood, taken at approximately week 44, from a patient treated with tofacitinib.

The CDR3 spells CASSSTEQGAEQFF. Written as DNA, the CDR3 is TGCGCCAGCAGCTCCACTGAACAGGGTGCCGAGCAGTTCTTC. The V gene is TRBV5-1, the J gene TRBJ2-1; D may be TRBD1 (6 bases). This CDR3 has 14 amino acids. The V gene lost 3 bases and the J gene lost 10 bases, with 17 bases spanning the gap. Germline CDR1 and CDR2: SGHRS and YFSETQ.